This TCR beta chain came from a study of cytomegalovirus exposure and HLA in healthy donors. As for the study in general: HLA-typed donors were the source of about 90 million unique TCRs held in an early data release. Out of several hundred genotyped donors, approximately 84% belonged to the Caucasian-associated ancestry cluster.

PCR amplification relied on 60 Vbeta primers (plus 13 Jbeta primers). Here immunoSEQ multiplex PCR was the method, and the copy in TCRdb shows in-frame clones only, minus some. The table has 120,000 or so clones, approximately 80% seen once. V lost 7 bases and J lost 1, with 14 bases in between. CDR3 length equals 14 residues. CDR1 is MNHEY and CDR2 is SMNVEV in the germline V gene (reference sequence). In regard to this clone: No antigen is known for it.

Study conclusions and caveats: The authors listed 150 to 200 TCR beta chains as cytomegalovirus-associated.

The chain combines TRBV27 with TRBJ2-7; D possibly corresponds to TRBD1 (6 bases). The sequencing sample was made of PBMCs. This sequence originates from a human donor in good health. In nucleotides, the CDR3 is TGTGCCAGCAAGTGGGGGCGAGATTCCTACGAGCAGTACTTC. It is translated as CASKWGRDSYEQYF.